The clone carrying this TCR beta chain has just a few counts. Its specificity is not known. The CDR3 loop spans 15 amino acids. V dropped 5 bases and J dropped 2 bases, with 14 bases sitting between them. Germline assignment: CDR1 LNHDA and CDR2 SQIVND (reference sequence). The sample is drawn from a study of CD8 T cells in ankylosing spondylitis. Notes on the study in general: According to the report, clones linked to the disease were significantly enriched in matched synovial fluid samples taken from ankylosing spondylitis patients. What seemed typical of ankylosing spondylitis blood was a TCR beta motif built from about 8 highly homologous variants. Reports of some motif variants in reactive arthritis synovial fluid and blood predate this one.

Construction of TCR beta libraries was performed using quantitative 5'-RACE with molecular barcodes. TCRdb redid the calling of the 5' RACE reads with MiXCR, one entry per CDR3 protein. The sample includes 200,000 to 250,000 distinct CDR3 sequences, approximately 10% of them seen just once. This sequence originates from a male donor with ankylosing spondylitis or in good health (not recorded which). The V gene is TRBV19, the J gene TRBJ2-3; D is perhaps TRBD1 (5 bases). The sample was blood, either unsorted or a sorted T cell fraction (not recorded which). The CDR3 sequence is CASSRAGLYTDTQYF. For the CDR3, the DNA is TGTGCCAGTAGTCGGGCAGGGCTTTACACAGATACGCAGTATTTT.